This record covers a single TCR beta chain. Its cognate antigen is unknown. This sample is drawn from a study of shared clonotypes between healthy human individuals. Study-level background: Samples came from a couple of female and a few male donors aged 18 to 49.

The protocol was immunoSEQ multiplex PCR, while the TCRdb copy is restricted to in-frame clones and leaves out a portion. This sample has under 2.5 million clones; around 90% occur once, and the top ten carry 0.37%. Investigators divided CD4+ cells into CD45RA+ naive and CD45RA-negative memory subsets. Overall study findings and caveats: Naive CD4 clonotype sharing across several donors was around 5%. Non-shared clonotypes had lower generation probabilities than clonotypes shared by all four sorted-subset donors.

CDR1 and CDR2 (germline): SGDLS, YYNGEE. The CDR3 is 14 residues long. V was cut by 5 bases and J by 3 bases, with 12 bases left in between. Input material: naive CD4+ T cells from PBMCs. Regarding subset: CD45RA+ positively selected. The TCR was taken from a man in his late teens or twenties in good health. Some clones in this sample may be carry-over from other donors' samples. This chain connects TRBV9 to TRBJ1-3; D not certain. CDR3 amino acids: CASSLNRGGNTIYF. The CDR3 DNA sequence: TGTGCCAGCAGTCTTAACCGGGGTGGAAACACCATATATTTT.